Listed below are T cell receptor beta chains from one sample, sequenced in a study of T cells in Graves' hyperthyroidism and ophthalmopathy. TCRdb passed the multiplex PCR reads through MiXCR, listing each CDR3 protein once. The sample includes a few hundred thousand distinct CDR3 sequences, 13% to 15% of them seen just once. The sequencing sample was made of blood. The receptors come from a woman in her late teens or twenties with Graves' hyperthyroidism. Both conserved end residues are part of each CDR3.

TRBJ2-1,TRBV19,CASSMALAGGPYNEQFF
TRBJ2-3,TRBV9,CASSVVASGLLTDTQYF
TRBJ1-5,TRBV30,CAWSVGYGQPQHF
TRBJ1-4,TRBV29-1,CSVAPQGTSNEKLFF
TRBJ1-1,TRBV15,CATRGDRGHAEAFF
TRBJ2-1,TRBV27,CASSLFGLAGVSYNEQFF
TRBJ1-2,TRBV2,CASSERPGYGYTF
TRBJ1-4,TRBV6-1,CASSEALIGTSFNEKLFF
TRBJ2-3,TRBV27,CASKIGRTTDTQYF
TRBJ1-6,TRBV30,CAWTLRDSLVRPLHF
TRBJ2-1,TRBV27,CASSLISPSPYNEQFF
TRBJ2-2,TRBV7-3,CASSSLAGPNTGELFF
TRBJ2-5,TRBV12-3/TRBV12-4,CASRQGWETQYF
TRBJ2-2,TRBV7-9,CASSDGQGVSIDTGELFF
TRBJ1-6,TRBV30,CAGTGGNSPLHF
TRBJ1-3,TRBV9,CASSGGGNSGNTIYF
TRBJ2-2,TRBV4-2,CASSQETRAYTGELFF
TRBJ2-7,TRBV9,CASSSSGMGEQYF
TRBJ2-7,TRBV3-1,CASSGGLSGYEQYF
TRBJ2-7,TRBV20-1,CSARAPTSLNSYEQYF
TRBJ1-3,TRBV3-1,CASSQGPGNTIYF
TRBJ1-2,TRBV2,CASSGDRGANYGYTF
TRBJ2-1,TRBV27,CASSMISGSANEQFF
TRBJ2-3,TRBV3-1,CASSLGQGPTDTQYF
TRBJ2-2,TRBV7-2,CASSLGLAGLTGELFF
TRBJ1-1,TRBV7-9,CASSPRTVLTEAFF
TRBJ2-3,TRBV20-1,CSARARGLANTQYF
TRBJ2-7,TRBV12-3/TRBV12-4,CASGESSYEQYF
TRBJ2-5,TRBV14,CASSQGAGWETQYF
TRBJ1-3,TRBV9,CASSVDLGVGNTIYF
TRBJ1-1,TRBV2,CASSEQLWEAEAFF
TRBJ2-1,TRBV5-1,CASRETASNEQFF
TRBJ2-1,TRBV6-1,CASSLTRQGKVEQFF
TRBJ2-3,TRBV5-1,CASSFEGARTDTQYF
TRBJ1-2,TRBV19,CASSRGQILTNYGYTF